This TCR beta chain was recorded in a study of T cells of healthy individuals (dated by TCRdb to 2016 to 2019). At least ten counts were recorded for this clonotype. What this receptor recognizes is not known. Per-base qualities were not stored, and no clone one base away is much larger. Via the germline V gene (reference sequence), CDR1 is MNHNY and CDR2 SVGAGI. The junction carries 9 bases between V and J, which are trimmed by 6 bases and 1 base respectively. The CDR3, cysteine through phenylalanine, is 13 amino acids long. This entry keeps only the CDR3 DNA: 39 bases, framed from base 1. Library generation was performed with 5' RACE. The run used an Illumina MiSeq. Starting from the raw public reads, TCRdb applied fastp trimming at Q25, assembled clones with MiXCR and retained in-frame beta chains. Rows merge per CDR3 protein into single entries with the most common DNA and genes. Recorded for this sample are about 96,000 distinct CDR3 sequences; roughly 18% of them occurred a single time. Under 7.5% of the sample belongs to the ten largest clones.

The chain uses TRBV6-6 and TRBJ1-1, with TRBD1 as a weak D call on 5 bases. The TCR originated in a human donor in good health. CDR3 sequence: CASRQTANTEAFF. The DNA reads TGTGCCAGCAGACAGACAGCGAACACTGAAGCTTTCTTT.